The clone carrying this T cell receptor (beta chain) has a count of ten or more. Its cognate antigen is unknown. The cDNA was synthesized by 5'RACE incorporating 10-nucleotide random UMIs. Over 170 million TCR-beta sequences from 15-18 subjects came from every sequencing run. TCRdb reprocessed the 5' RACE reads via MiXCR and lists one record per CDR3 protein. This sample yields about 120,000 distinct CDR3 sequences, of which about 3.2% are seen a single time; 1% to 1.5% belongs to the top ten. This specimen belongs to a study of neurological immune-mediated disorders. Regarding the study as a whole: With the multiple sclerosis repertoire cluster, none of the clinical or MRI features showed an association. TCR-beta repertoires seemed private in all groups, with no expanded CDR3 amino acid sequences shared.

The V gene's germline CDR1 is SGDLS and CDR2 YYNGEE. The CDR3 extends over 15 amino acids. Trimming left V 0 bases short and J 5 bases short, with 14 bases between. The chain links TRBV9 to TRBJ1-2, with D possibly matching TRBD1 (6 bases). Sequencing was done on a sample of PBMCs. The receptor was derived from a woman in her 30s with multiple sclerosis. CDR3 in DNA: TGTGCCAGCAGCGTAGATATGGGGGCGCATTATGGCTACACCTTC. Its protein product is CASSVDMGAHYGYTF.